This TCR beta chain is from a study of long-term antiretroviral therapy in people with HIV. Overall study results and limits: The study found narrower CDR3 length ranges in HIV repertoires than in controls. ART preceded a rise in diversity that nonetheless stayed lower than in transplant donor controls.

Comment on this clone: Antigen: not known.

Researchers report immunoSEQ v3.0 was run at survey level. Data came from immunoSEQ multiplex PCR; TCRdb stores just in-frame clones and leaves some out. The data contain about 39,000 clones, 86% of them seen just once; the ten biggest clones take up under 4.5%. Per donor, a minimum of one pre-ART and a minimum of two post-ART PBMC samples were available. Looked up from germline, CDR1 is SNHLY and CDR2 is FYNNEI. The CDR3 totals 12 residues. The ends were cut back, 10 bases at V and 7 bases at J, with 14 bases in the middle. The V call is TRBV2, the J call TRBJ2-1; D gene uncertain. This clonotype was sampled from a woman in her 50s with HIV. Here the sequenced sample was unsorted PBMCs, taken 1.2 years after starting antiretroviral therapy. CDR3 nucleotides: TGTGCCATCTTATCAACGCTGAATGAGCAGTTCTTC. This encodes CAILSTLNEQFF.